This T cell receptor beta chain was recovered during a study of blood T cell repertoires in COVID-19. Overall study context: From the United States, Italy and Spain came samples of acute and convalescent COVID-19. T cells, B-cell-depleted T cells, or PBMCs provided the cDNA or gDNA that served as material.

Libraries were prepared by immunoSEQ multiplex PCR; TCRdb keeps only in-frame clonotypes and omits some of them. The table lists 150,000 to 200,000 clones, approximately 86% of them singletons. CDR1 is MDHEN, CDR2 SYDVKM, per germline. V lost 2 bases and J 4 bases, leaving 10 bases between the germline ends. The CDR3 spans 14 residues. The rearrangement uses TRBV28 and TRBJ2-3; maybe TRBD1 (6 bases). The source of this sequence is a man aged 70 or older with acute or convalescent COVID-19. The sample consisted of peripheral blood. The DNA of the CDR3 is TGTGCCAGCAGTTTAGAGGGGGTGGCAGATACGCAGTATTTT. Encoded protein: CASSLEGVADTQYF.